This entry lists 6 T cell receptor beta chains sequenced from one sample in a study of PD-L1 blockade in urothelial cancer. The method was immunoSEQ multiplex PCR; TCRdb's version includes in-frame clones alone and lacks a portion of them. In the table there are approximately 110,000 clones, approximately 85% of which are singletons. The material sequenced was PBMCs, taken around atezolizumab (anti-PD-L1) treatment. The origin of the receptors is a man aged 45-60 years with urothelial cancer.

The gene calls are TRBV19 and TRBJ2-7, with 9 bases aligning to TRBD1. The V segment lost 5 bases and the J segment 0 bases; nucleotides outside the gene matches: 2. The CDR3 covers 14 residues. Germline V CDR1 and CDR2: LNHDA, SQIVND (reference sequence). The CDR3 reads CASSDRGSSYEQYF. The CDR3 nucleotides read TGTGCCAGTAGTGACAGGGGGAGCTCCTACGAGCAGTACTTC. Supplemented by reference TRBV19 and TRBJ2-7, the full variable domain reads DGGITQSPKYLFRKEGQNVTLSCEQNLNHDAMYWYRQDPGQGLRLIYYSQIVNDFQKGDIAEGYSVSREKKESFPLTVTSAQKNPTAFYLCASSDRGSSYEQYFGPGTRLTVT.

V and J are TRBV28 and TRBJ1-2, with 7 positions matching TRBD1. The germline V gene has CDR1 MDHEN and CDR2 SYDVKM. The CDR3 sequence is 14 residues long. V trimming: 5 bases; J trimming: 5 bases; junction bases outside the gene matches: 8. DNA of the CDR3: TGTGCCAGCAGTATCCCGGGACAGTCTTATGGCTACACCTTC. This sequence encodes CASSIPGQSYGYTF.

The chain has TRBV15 and TRBJ2-7; D perhaps matches TRBD1 (5 bases). Trimming stripped 1 base from V and 6 bases from J, with 13 bases between. Germline assignment: CDR1 LNHNV and CDR2 YYDKDF (reference sequence). The CDR3 sequence is 14 residues long. CDR3 DNA sequence: TGTGCCACCAGCAGAGTTAGGCAGGGTGGCGAGCAGTACTTC. Its translation is CATSRVRQGGEQYF.

Here the CDR3 DNA reads TGTGCCAGCAGCTTCCCAGCGGGAACGTACAATGAGCAGTTCTTC. Its protein product is CASSFPAGTYNEQFF. The chain combines TRBV6-6 with TRBJ2-1; 7 nucleotides align to TRBD2. The CDR3 contains 15 residues. Trimming cost V 6 bases and J 4 bases; bases outside gene matches: 9. CDR1 and CDR2 (germline): MNHNY, SVGAGI (reference sequence).

This clone was detected once. The rearrangement joins TRBV28 to TRBJ2-5; 7 nucleotides line up with TRBD1. The V segment lost 6 bases and the J segment 4 bases; nucleotides outside the gene matches: 5. The CDR3 consists of 13 residues. Germline-derived CDR1 and CDR2 are MDHEN and SYDVKM. CDR3 DNA sequence: TGTGCCAGCAGACCACAGGGGCGAGAGACCCAGTACTTC. Translating it yields CASRPQGRETQYF.

The chain has TRBV9 and TRBJ2-2; no definite D call. The germline V gene encodes CDR1 SGDLS and CDR2 YYNGEE. Deletions cut 4 bases from V and 7 bases from J, with 8 bases between. This CDR3 is built from 12 residues. The CDR3 region is CASSTNFGELFF. CDR3 bases: TGTGCCAGCAGCACTAACTTCGGGGAGCTGTTTTTT.